This record looks at one TCR beta chain sequence and its context. The data were taken from a study of T cells in Graves' hyperthyroidism and ophthalmopathy. Germline V gene sequence: CDR1 KGHSH, CDR2 LQKENI. With 3 bases removed from V and 1 base from J, the gap between germline ends came to 10 bases. This CDR3 has 14 residues. Uncontrolled infection, other autoimmune disease, pregnancy or lactation disqualified patients from enrolment. Amplification targeted TCR beta CDR3 regions from RNA transcripts. When the TCR CDR3 underwent first-round RT-PCR, the HTBI primer set was used. TCRdb redid the calling of the multiplex PCR reads with MiXCR, one entry per CDR3 protein. Among 350,000 to 400,000 distinct CDR3 sequences, about 15% were seen once, and the ten largest hold around a third.

The source of this sequence is a woman aged 25 to 39 with Graves' hyperthyroidism. Sequences were obtained from blood. The rearrangement joins TRBV18 to TRBJ2-7; D call uncertain. This CDR3 is CASSPTAPSYEQYF. CDR3 nucleotides: TGTGCCAGCTCACCGACTGCACCTTCCTACGAGCAGTACTTC.